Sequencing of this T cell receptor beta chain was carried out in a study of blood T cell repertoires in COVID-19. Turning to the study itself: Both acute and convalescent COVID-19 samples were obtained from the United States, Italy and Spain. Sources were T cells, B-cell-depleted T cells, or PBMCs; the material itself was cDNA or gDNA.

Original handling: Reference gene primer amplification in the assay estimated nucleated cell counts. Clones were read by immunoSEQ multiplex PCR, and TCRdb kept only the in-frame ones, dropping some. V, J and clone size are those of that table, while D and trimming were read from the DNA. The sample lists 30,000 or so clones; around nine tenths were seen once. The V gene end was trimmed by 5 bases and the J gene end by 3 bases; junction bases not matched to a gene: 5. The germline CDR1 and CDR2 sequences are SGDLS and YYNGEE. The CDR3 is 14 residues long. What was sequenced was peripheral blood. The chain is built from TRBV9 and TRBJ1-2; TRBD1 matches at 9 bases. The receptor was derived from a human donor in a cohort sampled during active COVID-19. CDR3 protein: CASRAGQGYYGYTF. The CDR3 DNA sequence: TGTGCCAGCAGAGCGGGACAGGGCTACTATGGCTACACCTTC. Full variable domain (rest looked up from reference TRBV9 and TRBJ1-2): DSGVTQTPKHLITATGQRVTLRCSPRSGDLSVYWYQQSLDQGLQFLIQYYNGEERAKGNILERFSAQQFPDLHSELNLSSLELGDSALYFCASRAGQGYYGYTFGSGTRLTVV.